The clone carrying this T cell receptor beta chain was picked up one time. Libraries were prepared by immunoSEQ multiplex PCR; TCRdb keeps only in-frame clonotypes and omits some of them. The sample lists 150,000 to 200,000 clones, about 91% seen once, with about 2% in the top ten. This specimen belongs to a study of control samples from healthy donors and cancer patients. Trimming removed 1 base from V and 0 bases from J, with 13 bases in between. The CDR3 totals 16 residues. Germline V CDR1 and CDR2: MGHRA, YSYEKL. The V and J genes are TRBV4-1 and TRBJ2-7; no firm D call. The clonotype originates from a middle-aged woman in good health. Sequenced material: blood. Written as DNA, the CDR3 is TGCGCCAGCAGCCAAGTAGTCGGCAGCAGCTCCTACGAGCAGTACTTC. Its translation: CASSQVVGSSSYEQYF.